These 28 T cell receptor beta chains share one sample of origin, sequenced in a study of beta chain features in type 1 diabetes. The investigators reverse transcribed all of the isolated RNA, so they sequenced expressed TCRB transcripts. Sequenced by immunoSEQ multiplex PCR; TCRdb stores in-frame clones only, minus some. The table shows 110,000 to 150,000 clones, with roughly a tenth occurring only once. The source material was central memory CD4+ T cells from blood. These receptors were obtained from a young man in good health.

This clone has just a few counts. The CDR3 sequence is CASSSLAGGPQYF. The CDR3 coding sequence is TGTGCCAGCAGCTCTCTAGCGGGGGGGCCCCAGTACTTC. The genes are TRBV11-2 and TRBJ2-5; 12 nucleotides match TRBD2. V lost 4 bases to trimming and J lost 9 bases; unmatched junction nucleotides: 3. Germline V gene lookup returns CDR1 SGHAT and CDR2 FQNNGV. CDR3 size: 13 residues.

In this sample, this clone turned up a few times. The chain links TRBV5-5 to TRBJ2-2, with 7 positions matching TRBD2. CDR3 length equals 17 residues. The germline CDR1 and CDR2 sequences are SGHKS and YYEKEE (reference sequence). Trimming took 4 bases from V and 5 from J; bases not matched to a gene: 14. This CDR3 reads CASSRTSSGEGTGELFF. DNA of the CDR3: TGTGCCAGCAGCCGAACGTCTAGCGGAGAGGGGACCGGGGAGCTGTTTTTT.

The genes are TRBV9 and TRBJ2-7, with 9 bases that match TRBD2. V was pared by 0 bases and J by 3 bases, with 7 bases of the junction left unmatched. This CDR3 region has 16 residues. The germline V gene encodes CDR1 SGDLS and CDR2 YYNGEE. CDR3 region: CASSVDIGRGGYEQYF. The DNA of the CDR3 is TGTGCCAGCAGCGTAGATATCGGGCGGGGGGGCTACGAGCAGTACTTC.

This clone turned up a few times. The chain uses TRBV25-1 and TRBJ1-4, with TRBD1 matching over 8 bases. The CDR3 sequence is 17 residues long. Germline CDR1 and CDR2: MGHDK and SYGVNS. V lost 4 bases, J lost 8 bases, and 15 bases stayed unmatched. Here the CDR3 reads CASSAQGQGFSVEKLFF. The CDR3, as DNA: TGTGCCAGCAGTGCCCAAGGACAGGGCTTCTCGGTGGAAAAACTGTTTTTT.

This clone has just a few counts. The V gene is TRBV7-9, the J gene TRBJ1-4; D is unclear. The CDR3 has 13 amino acids. The V gene lost 2 bases and the J gene lost 5 bases, with 6 bases spanning the gap. The germline CDR1 and CDR2 sequences are SEHNR and FQNEAQ (reference sequence). The CDR3 sequence is CASSLQFNEKLFF. CDR3 DNA sequence: TGTGCCAGCAGCTTACAGTTCAATGAAAAACTGTTTTTT.

The chain combines TRBV12-5 with TRBJ1-2; no definite D call. The CDR3 is 14 residues long. Trimming removed 1 base from V and 4 bases from J, with 10 bases in between. Germline V gene sequence: CDR1 LGHNT, CDR2 FRNRAP. CDR3 DNA sequence: TGTGCTAGTGGTTTGGACAGCAGCCGCTATGGCTACACCTTC. It codes for CASGLDSSRYGYTF.

The chain combines TRBV6-5 with TRBJ2-7; the D gene is possibly TRBD1 (6 bases). Looked up from germline, CDR1 is MNHEY and CDR2 is SVGAGI. V shed 6 bases and J shed 4 bases, with 10 bases lying between them. This CDR3 region has 12 residues. The DNA for the CDR3 is TGTGCCAGCAGCAACACAGGGTACGAGCAGTACTTC. Its protein product is CASSNTGYEQYF.

V usage is TRBV19 and J usage is TRBJ2-2; TRBD1 matches 7 bases. CDR3 size: 15 residues. Germline CDR1 and CDR2: LNHDA and SQIVND (reference sequence). The V gene end was trimmed by 3 bases and the J gene end by 6 bases; junction bases not matched to a gene: 7. The CDR3 nucleotides are TGTGCCAGTAGTATGGTCAGGGGGACCGCCGGGGAGCTGTTTTTT. Its protein is CASSMVRGTAGELFF.

This clone was counted many times. The chain uses TRBV19 and TRBJ2-3; 9 positions match TRBD1. The V segment lost 9 bases and the J segment 5 bases; nucleotides outside the gene matches: 12. The CDR3 is made up of 15 amino acids. Germline CDR1 reads LNHDA; CDR2 reads SQIVND (reference sequence). The CDR3: CASRTGDGSGDTQYF. CDR3 nucleotides: TGTGCCAGCCGGACAGGGGATGGGAGTGGAGATACGCAGTATTTT. The full variable domain, rest sourced from reference TRBV19 and TRBJ2-3, is DGGITQSPKYLFRKEGQNVTLSCEQNLNHDAMYWYRQDPGQGLRLIYYSQIVNDFQKGDIAEGYSVSREKKESFPLTVTSAQKNPTAFYLCASRTGDGSGDTQYFGPGTRLTVL.

This clone has only a few counts. The chain is built from TRBV5-4 and TRBJ2-3, with 13 bases aligning to TRBD2. With V trimmed by 4 bases and J by 4 bases, 9 bases remained unmatched. Germline CDR1 is SGHNT and CDR2 is YYREEE (reference sequence). There are 17 residues in the CDR3. CDR3 DNA: TGTGCCAGCAGCGACGCCCAACTAGCGGGGGGGCCAGATACGCAGTATTTT. Protein: CASSDAQLAGGPDTQYF.

The gene calls are TRBV11-3 and TRBJ2-1; weak D call: TRBD1 (6 bases). The CDR3 loop spans 15 amino acids. Germline values: CDR1 SGHNT, CDR2 YENEEA. Trimming shortened V by 3 bases and J by 8 bases, and 17 bases separated the two germline ends. Written as DNA, the CDR3 is TGTGCCAGCAGCTTCTCAGGGGCTGTCATCCATGAGCAGTTCTTC. It yields the protein CASSFSGAVIHEQFF.

About this clone: Additional DNA sequences in this sample encode the identical CDR3. The chain couples TRBV5-1 to TRBJ2-7, with 7 bases aligning to TRBD1. With V trimmed by 3 bases and J by 0 bases, 9 bases remained unmatched. Germline lookup yields CDR1 SGHRS and CDR2 YFSETQ. The CDR3 has 16 residues. The DNA for the CDR3 is TGCGCCAGCAGCTCGTCTCTACCAGGGGGCTCCTACGAGCAGTACTTC. Amino acids: CASSSSLPGGSYEQYF.

This chain joins TRBV18 and TRBJ1-2; 7 bases fit TRBD1. This CDR3 is built from 13 residues. Germline trimming cut 5 bases from V and 3 bases from J; bases unmatched to any gene: 3. Germline lookup yields CDR1 KGHSH and CDR2 LQKENI. CDR3 protein: CASSADRDYGYTF. The DNA of the CDR3 is TGTGCCAGCTCAGCCGACAGGGACTATGGCTACACCTTC.

J is TRBJ2-3 and V is TRBV4-1; 11 positions agree with TRBD2. J was trimmed by 8 bases and V by 8 bases; bases with no gene match: 12. The CDR3 runs to 15 residues. Looked up from germline, CDR1 is MGHRA and CDR2 is YSYEKL. The CDR3 nucleotides are TGCGCCAGCCACCAGGTAGCGGGGGGGCAGGGTACGCAGTATTTT. Its protein is CASHQVAGGQGTQYF.

This sequence joins TRBV11-2 and TRBJ2-1, with 7 bases fitting TRBD1. Germline CDR1 is SGHAT and CDR2 is FQNNGV. V gave up 6 bases and J gave up 6 bases; unmatched junction bases: 11. The CDR3 length is 15 residues. CDR3 sequence (DNA): TGTGCCAGCAGTAATCCACCGGGACAGTTCAATGAGCAGTTCTTC. It codes for CASSNPPGQFNEQFF.

This clone has only a few counts. J is TRBJ2-1 and V is TRBV6-6, with 7 bases matching TRBD1. The length of the CDR3 is 13 residues. The germline CDR1 and CDR2 sequences are MNHNY and SVGAGI (reference sequence). Losses at the gene ends were 10 bases for V and 4 bases for J; bases not matched to a gene: 7. The CDR3 sequence is CAITPGQYNEQFF. Here the CDR3 DNA reads TGTGCCATCACCCCGGGACAGTACAATGAGCAGTTCTTC.

The chain joins TRBV5-4 to TRBJ1-6; 7 bases are shared with TRBD1. V trimming: 2 bases; J trimming: 8 bases; junction bases outside the gene matches: 10. The germline CDR1 and CDR2 sequences are SGHNT and YYREEE (reference sequence). CDR3 length: 16 residues. CDR3 sequence: CASSFTPTGRDSPLHF. Here the CDR3 DNA reads TGTGCCAGCAGCTTTACGCCGACAGGGCGGGATTCACCCCTCCACTTT.

This chain joins TRBV5-6 and TRBJ1-2; TRBD1 matches at 7 bases. Unmatched junction bases numbered 4, after V lost 4 bases and J lost 4 bases. The CDR3 spans 13 residues. Germline CDR1 is SGHDT and CDR2 is YYEEEE. DNA for the CDR3: TGTGCCAGCAGCGAAGACAGGGCCTATGGCTACACCTTC. Protein product: CASSEDRAYGYTF.

The gene calls are TRBV27 and TRBJ2-3; perhaps TRBD1 as D (6 bases). V was clipped by 8 bases and J by 6 bases, with 18 bases between them. This CDR3 contains 14 residues. The germline gives CDR1 MNHEY, CDR2 SMNVEV (reference sequence). DNA for the CDR3: TGTGCCAGCTCGAACGAGGGGGTCGGGGATACGCAGTATTTT. This translates into CASSNEGVGDTQYF.

This clone was detected only a few times. The genes are TRBV12-5 and TRBJ2-5, with 7 bases aligning to TRBD2. This CDR3 has 16 amino acids. The V and J ends lost 7 bases and 5 bases, in that order; junction bases with no gene match: 16. Looked up from germline, CDR1 is LGHNT and CDR2 is FRNRAP. The CDR3 here is CASASGDRFEGETQYF. In DNA, the CDR3 is TGTGCTAGTGCAAGCGGGGATCGATTCGAAGGGGAGACCCAGTACTTC.

The rearrangement links TRBV10-3 to TRBJ1-4, with 8 bases matching TRBD1. V was clipped by 0 bases and J by 7 bases; unmatched bases: 4. The CDR3 has 15 amino acids. The germline CDR1 and CDR2 sequences are ENHRY and SYGVKD. CDR3 sequence reads: CAISESTGAGEKLFF. Written as DNA, the CDR3 is TGTGCCATCAGTGAGTCGACAGGGGCTGGTGAAAAACTGTTTTTT.

This clone was found many times. This chain uses TRBV9 with TRBJ2-1, with D perhaps matching TRBD2 (6 bases). Germline values: CDR1 SGDLS, CDR2 YYNGEE. There are 13 residues in the CDR3. Trimming left V 0 bases short and J 11 bases short, with 12 bases between. For the CDR3, the DNA is TGTGCCAGCAGCGTAGCTGATAGCGGCAAGCAGTTCTTC. This encodes CASSVADSGKQFF.

Concerning this clone itself: Other DNA sequences in the sample encode the same CDR3. This chain joins TRBV7-9 and TRBJ2-3, with 7 bases lining up with TRBD1. Germline lookup yields CDR1 SEHNR and CDR2 FQNEAQ (reference sequence). The CDR3 has 13 residues. V lost 5 bases to trimming and J lost 3 bases; unmatched junction nucleotides: 2. The CDR3 here is CASSPTGTDTQYF. CDR3 sequence (DNA): TGTGCCAGCAGCCCGACAGGGACAGATACGCAGTATTTT. Supplemented by reference TRBV7-9 and TRBJ2-3, the full variable domain reads DTGVSQNPRHKITKRGQNVTFRCDPISEHNRLYWYRQTLGQGPEFLTYFQNEAQLEKSRLLSDRFSAERPKGSFSTLEIQRTEQGDSAMYLCASSPTGTDTQYFGPGTRLTVL.

V gene TRBV6-5 combines with J gene TRBJ2-2, with TRBD1 matching 9 bases. The CDR3 spans 15 residues. V was clipped by 6 bases and J by 6 bases; unmatched bases: 8. CDR1 MNHEY and CDR2 SVGAGI come from the germline V gene. The CDR3 region is CASRATGGESGELFF. The CDR3 DNA follows: TGTGCCAGCAGGGCCACAGGGGGCGAATCCGGGGAGCTGTTTTTT.

This rearrangement joins TRBV7-8 to TRBJ2-3; 9 nucleotides line up with TRBD2. The germline gives CDR1 SGHVS, CDR2 FQNEAQ. The V segment lost 1 base and the J segment 7 bases; nucleotides outside the gene matches: 9. The CDR3 loop spans 16 amino acids. The CDR3 here is CASSLEGLASQHTQYF. For the CDR3, the DNA is TGTGCCAGCAGCTTAGAGGGACTAGCATCCCAACATACGCAGTATTTT.

This clone has at least ten counts. J is TRBJ2-2 and V is TRBV29-1, with 7 bases that match TRBD1. CDR1 SQVTM and CDR2 ANQGSEA come from the germline V gene. Unmatched junction bases numbered 9, after V lost 7 bases and J lost 7 bases. CDR3 length equals 13 residues. For the CDR3, the DNA is TGCAGCGCCCATGACAGGGCGGGCGGGGAGCTGTTTTTT. Translation gives CSAHDRAGGELFF.

Only a few counts were recorded for this clone. The chain carries TRBV30 and TRBJ1-5; tentatively, D is TRBD1 (6 bases). Trimming cost V 0 bases and J 3 bases, with 12 bases left between them. Germline values: CDR1 GTSNPN, CDR2 SVGIG (reference sequence). The CDR3 has 15 amino acids. The CDR3 region is CAWSVGGPDNQPQHF. As DNA, the CDR3 is TGTGCCTGGAGTGTGGGGGGGCCCGACAATCAGCCCCAGCATTTT.

The chain recombines TRBV29-1 with TRBJ2-5, with 9 bases lining up with TRBD1. V lost 6 bases and J lost 11; bases outside the gene matches: 10. Germline lookup yields CDR1 SQVTM and CDR2 ANQGSEA. The CDR3 covers 12 residues. The CDR3 DNA is TGCAGCGTCCTGACAGGGGGGTGGGAGCAGTACTTC. Translating gives CSVLTGGWEQYF.